A single sample is the source of the 17 T cell receptor beta chains below, sequenced in a study of shared clonotypes between healthy human individuals. The method was immunoSEQ multiplex PCR; TCRdb's version includes in-frame clones alone and lacks a portion of them. The data contain a few million clones, almost 96% of them singletons. The sequencing input was naive CD4+ T cells sorted from blood. Subset defined: CD45RA+ positively selected. The receptor source for this set is a man between 18 and 29 years old in good health.

The V and J genes are TRBV12-5 and TRBJ1-1, with no clear D. The germline V gene encodes CDR1 LGHNT and CDR2 FRNRAP. This CDR3 contains 16 residues. V dropped 0 bases and J dropped 0 bases, with 11 bases sitting between them. CDR3 DNA: TGTGCTAGTGGTTTGGTACTCAGCGACTTGAACACTGAAGCTTTCTTT. The encoded protein is CASGLVLSDLNTEAFF. Using reference TRBV12-5 and TRBJ1-1 for the parts outside the CDR3, the full variable domain is DARVTQTPRHKVTEMGQEVTMRCQPILGHNTVFWYRQTMMQGLELLAYFRNRAPLDDSGMPKDRFSAEMPDATLATLKIQPSEPRDSAVYFCASGLVLSDLNTEAFFGQGTRLTVV.

About this clone itself: This CDR3 is also generated by other DNA sequences in the sample. This sequence joins TRBV5-1 and TRBJ1-5, with 10 positions matching TRBD1. V was clipped by 4 bases and J by 2 bases; unmatched bases: 3. CDR1 SGHRS and CDR2 YFSETQ come from the germline V gene. The CDR3 has 15 residues. CDR3 sequence reads: CASSSGTGGNQPQHF. DNA for the CDR3: TGCGCCAGCAGCAGCGGGACAGGGGGCAATCAGCCCCAGCATTTT.

The chain has TRBV7-9 and TRBJ2-3, with TRBD2 matching 10 bases. Per the germline V gene, CDR1 is SEHNR and CDR2 is FQNEAQ (reference sequence). The CDR3 extends over 18 amino acids. V lost 0 bases and J lost 2; bases outside the gene matches: 8. CDR3 sequence: CASSLAPFTSGVTDTQYF. The CDR3 nucleotides read TGTGCCAGCAGCTTAGCCCCCTTTACTAGCGGGGTCACAGATACGCAGTATTTT.

The chain joins TRBV28 to TRBJ1-6, with a weak D call TRBD1 (6 bases). The CDR3 covers 16 residues. CDR1 MDHEN and CDR2 SYDVKM come from the germline V gene. V shed 7 bases and J shed 7 bases, with 20 bases lying between them. The DNA for the CDR3 is TGTGCCAGCACCCCCACGGGGGGGGCAGGGAATTCACCCCTCCACTTT. It codes for CASTPTGGAGNSPLHF.

The chain is built from TRBV7-9 and TRBJ2-7; 8 positions agree with TRBD1. The CDR3 length is 16 residues. After removal of 6 bases from V and 2 bases from J, the junction contained 12 bases not matched to a gene. CDR1 is SEHNR and CDR2 is FQNEAQ in the germline V gene (reference sequence). The CDR3 protein is CASRSTGGTQTYEQYF. The CDR3 DNA sequence: TGTGCCAGCAGGTCCACAGGGGGGACCCAAACCTACGAGCAGTACTTC. Full variable domain (missing parts from reference TRBV7-9 and TRBJ2-7): DTGVSQNPRHKITKRGQNVTFRCDPISEHNRLYWYRQTLGQGPEFLTYFQNEAQLEKSRLLSDRFSAERPKGSFSTLEIQRTEQGDSAMYLCASRSTGGTQTYEQYFGPGTRLTVT.

V is TRBV4-1 and J is TRBJ2-7; D is unresolved. This CDR3 spans 11 amino acids. V was shortened by 3 bases and J by 4 bases, with 4 bases between the two germline ends. Germline lookup yields CDR1 MGHRA and CDR2 YSYEKL. CDR3 coding DNA: TGCGCCAGCAGCCACAAGTACGAGCAGTACTTC. It is translated as CASSHKYEQYF.

V is TRBV30 and J is TRBJ1-6, with D perhaps TRBD1 (5 bases). Trimming took off 2 bases at V and 9 bases at J, with 17 bases between the two ends. In germline, CDR1 is GTSNPN, CDR2 SVGIG (reference sequence). This CDR3 has 15 residues. CDR3 nucleotide sequence: TGTGCCTGGAGTAAAATAGCGAAGGGGCCTTCACCCCTCCACTTT. It specifies CAWSKIAKGPSPLHF.

CDR3 sequence reads: CAIKGQGYEQYF. The DNA of the CDR3 is TGTGCCATCAAGGGACAGGGCTACGAGCAGTACTTC. V gene TRBV10-3 combines with J gene TRBJ2-7, with 9 nucleotides matching TRBD1. V gave up 7 bases and J gave up 3 bases; unmatched junction bases: 1. CDR1 is ENHRY and CDR2 is SYGVKD in the germline V gene. This CDR3 is built from 12 residues.

The rearrangement links TRBV19 to TRBJ2-2; no firm D call. The CDR3 has 15 residues. Trimming cost V 3 bases and J 4 bases, with 12 bases left between them. Germline assignment: CDR1 LNHDA and CDR2 SQIVND (reference sequence). The CDR3 loop reads CASSIGITVTGELFF. The CDR3 coding sequence is TGTGCCAGTAGTATCGGCATAACGGTCACCGGGGAGCTGTTTTTT.

The chain recombines TRBV6-5 with TRBJ1-5; D not resolved. V was cut by 5 bases and J by 14 bases, with 13 bases left in between. Looked up from germline, CDR1 is MNHEY and CDR2 is SVGAGI. The CDR3 extends over 11 amino acids. The CDR3 DNA reads as TGTGCCAGCAGTGGCTTGCAGATTAAGCATTTT. Its protein product is CASSGLQIKHF.

The CDR3 reads CAISARTGNYEQYF. The CDR3 DNA sequence: TGTGCCATCAGTGCCCGGACAGGTAATTACGAGCAGTACTTC. This chain uses TRBV10-3 with TRBJ2-7; TRBD1 matches at 7 bases. V lost 4 bases to trimming and J lost 4 bases; unmatched junction nucleotides: 7. The CDR3 totals 14 residues. Germline CDR1 reads ENHRY; CDR2 reads SYGVKD.

The rearrangement uses TRBV18 and TRBJ2-3; TRBD2 is a possible D gene (6 bases). The germline gives CDR1 KGHSH, CDR2 LQKENI. The CDR3 sequence is 15 residues long. The V end was cut by 3 bases, the J end by 0 bases, with 10 bases between. CDR3: CASSPAGYSTDTQYF. The CDR3 DNA sequence: TGTGCCAGCTCACCCGCGGGGTATAGCACAGATACGCAGTATTTT.

The chain couples TRBV5-1 to TRBJ2-7; D possibly matches TRBD1 or TRBD2 (6 bases each). V lost 0 bases, J lost 4 bases, and 17 bases lay in between. The CDR3 is made up of 16 amino acids. The V gene's germline CDR1 is SGHRS and CDR2 YFSETQ. CDR3 nucleotides: TGCGCCAGCAGCTTGGGGGCGTCGGGGGCACAATACGAGCAGTACTTC. This sequence encodes CASSLGASGAQYEQYF.

The chain combines TRBV6-5 with TRBJ1-4, with 9 bases that match TRBD1. The CDR3 is 15 residues long. V was clipped by 8 bases and J by 3 bases; unmatched bases: 7. Germline values: CDR1 MNHEY, CDR2 SVGAGI. The CDR3 nucleotides are TGTGCCAGCTCAGACAGGGGGAGATCTAATGAAAAACTGTTTTTT. Translation gives CASSDRGRSNEKLFF.

The V gene is TRBV29-1, the J gene TRBJ2-3, with TRBD1 matching over 7 bases. This CDR3 comprises 14 residues. Losses at the gene ends were 7 bases for V and 4 bases for J; bases not matched to a gene: 11. CDR1 is SQVTM, CDR2 ANQGSEA, per germline. The CDR3 DNA reads TGCAGCGGGGGGTTGACAGGGCGCCCAGATACGCAGTATTTT. Encoded protein: CSGGLTGRPDTQYF.

On this clone: Other nucleotide sequences in the sample specify the same CDR3. The chain joins TRBV28 to TRBJ1-1; D is unclear. The CDR3 spans 12 residues. V lost 5 bases, J lost 4 bases, and 8 bases lay in between. Germline values: CDR1 MDHEN, CDR2 SYDVKM. Written as DNA, the CDR3 is TGTGCCAGCAGTCTCATAGGCACTGAAGCTTTCTTT. It codes for CASSLIGTEAFF.

This chain connects TRBV5-6 to TRBJ1-3; maybe TRBD1 (5 bases). Trimming cost V 3 bases and J 0 bases, with 10 bases left between them. Germline V gene lookup returns CDR1 SGHDT and CDR2 YYEEEE. The CDR3 is 15 residues long. The CDR3 is CASSWRGFSGNTIYF. Here the CDR3 DNA reads TGTGCCAGCAGCTGGAGGGGATTCTCTGGAAACACCATATATTTT.